This TCR beta chain emerged from a study of monozygotic twins with inflammatory bowel disease. General observations from the study: Twins with IBD were found to have lower TCRbeta diversity (inverse Simpson) than healthy co-twins. Similarity of repertoires did not differ between concordant and discordant twins, possibly from limited power.

UMIs bearing a 6-nucleotide sample barcode were added through template switching. TCRdb re-called the 5' RACE reads and catalogs CDR3 proteins one per entry, DNA excluded. The sample table sets out 110,000 to 150,000 distinct CDR3 sequences. Concerning this clonotype itself: The antigen remains undetermined.

The CDR3 totals 18 residues. The V gene's germline CDR1 is MGHRA and CDR2 YSYEKL. T cells were not sorted, and total RNA was isolated straight from whole blood. The sequenced material came from blood. The V call is TRBV4-1, the J call TRBJ2-4; as DNA is missing, the TRBD2 call by TCRdb cannot be tested. This TCR derives from a human donor with ulcerative colitis or Crohn's disease, or a healthy co-twin of an affected twin (not recorded which). CDR3 sequence: CASSQGLAGGYAKNIQYF.